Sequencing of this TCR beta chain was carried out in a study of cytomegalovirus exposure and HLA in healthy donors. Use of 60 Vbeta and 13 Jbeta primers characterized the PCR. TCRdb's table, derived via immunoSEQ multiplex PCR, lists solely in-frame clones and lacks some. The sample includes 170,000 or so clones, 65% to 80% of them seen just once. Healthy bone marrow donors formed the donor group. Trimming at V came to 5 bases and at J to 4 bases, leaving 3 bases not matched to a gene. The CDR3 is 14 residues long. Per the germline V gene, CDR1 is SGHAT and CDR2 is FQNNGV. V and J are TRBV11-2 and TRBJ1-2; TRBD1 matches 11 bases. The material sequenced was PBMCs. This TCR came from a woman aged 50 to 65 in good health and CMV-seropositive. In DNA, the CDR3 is TGTGCCAGCAGCGGGGACAGGGGGTTCTATGGCTACACCTTC. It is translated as CASSGDRGFYGYTF.